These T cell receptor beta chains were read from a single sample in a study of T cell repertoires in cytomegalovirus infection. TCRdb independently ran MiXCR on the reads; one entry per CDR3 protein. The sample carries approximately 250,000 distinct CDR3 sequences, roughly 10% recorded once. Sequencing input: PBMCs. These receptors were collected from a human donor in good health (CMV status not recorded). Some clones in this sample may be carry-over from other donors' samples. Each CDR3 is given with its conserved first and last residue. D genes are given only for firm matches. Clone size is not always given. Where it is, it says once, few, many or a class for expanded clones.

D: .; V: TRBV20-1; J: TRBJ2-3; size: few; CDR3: CSASRGRTDTQYF; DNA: TGCAGTGCTTCACGGGGGAGGACAGATACGCAGTATTTT
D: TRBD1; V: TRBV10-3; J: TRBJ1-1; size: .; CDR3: CAISAGTGEGTEAFF; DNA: TGTGCCATCAGTGCCGGGACAGGGGAGGGGACTGAAGCTTTCTTT
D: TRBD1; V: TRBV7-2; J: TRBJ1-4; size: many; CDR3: CASSTSGTGVEKLFF; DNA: TGTGCCAGCAGCACGTCCGGGACAGGGGTTGAAAAACTGTTTTTT
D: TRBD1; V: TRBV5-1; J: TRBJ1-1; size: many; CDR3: CASSAGQGANTEAFF; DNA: TGCGCCAGCAGCGCAGGACAGGGTGCGAACACTGAAGCTTTCTTT
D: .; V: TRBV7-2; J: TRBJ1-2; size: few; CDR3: CASRISRSDGYTF; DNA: TGTGCCAGCAGAATAAGCAGGAGCGATGGCTACACCTTC
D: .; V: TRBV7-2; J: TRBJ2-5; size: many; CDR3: CASSVLEGAATQYF; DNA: TGTGCCAGCAGTGTTCTTGAAGGTGCAGCGACCCAGTACTTC
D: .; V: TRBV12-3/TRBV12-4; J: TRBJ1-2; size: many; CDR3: CASGQGNYGYTF; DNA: TGTGCCAGCGGTCAGGGGAACTATGGCTACACCTTC
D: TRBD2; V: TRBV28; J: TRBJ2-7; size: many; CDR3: CASSPGGRYEQYF; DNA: TGTGCCAGCAGTCCGGGGGGTCGCTACGAGCAGTACTTC
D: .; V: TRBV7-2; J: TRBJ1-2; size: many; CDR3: CASSPLPPRDYGYTF; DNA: TGTGCCAGCAGCCCTCTCCCGCCGCGGGACTATGGCTACACCTTC
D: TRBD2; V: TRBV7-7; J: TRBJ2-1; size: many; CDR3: CASSSGTSSYNEQFF; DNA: TGTGCTAGCAGCTCTGGGACTAGCAGCTACAATGAGCAGTTCTTC
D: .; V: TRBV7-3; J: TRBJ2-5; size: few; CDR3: CASSPSRTSGTQYF; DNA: TGTGCCAGCAGCCCATCCCGGACAAGTGGGACCCAGTACTTC
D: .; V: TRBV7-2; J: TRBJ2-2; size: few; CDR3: CASRRARTGNTGELFF; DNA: TGTGCCAGCAGACGTGCCCGGACTGGAAACACCGGGGAGCTGTTTTTT
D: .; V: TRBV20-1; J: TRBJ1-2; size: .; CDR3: CSAAPGRGQRGYTF; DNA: TGCAGTGCCGCACCGGGACGGGGCCAGAGGGGCTACACCTTC
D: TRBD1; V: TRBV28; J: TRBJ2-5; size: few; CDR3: CASSLPGTGVETQYF; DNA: TGTGCCAGCAGTTTACCCGGGACAGGGGTAGAGACCCAGTACTTC
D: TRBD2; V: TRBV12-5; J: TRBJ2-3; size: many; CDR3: CASGLSGLAADTQYF; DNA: TGTGCTAGTGGTCTCTCGGGACTAGCGGCAGATACGCAGTATTTT
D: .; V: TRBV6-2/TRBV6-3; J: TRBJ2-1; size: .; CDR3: CASSYSTSGHEQFF; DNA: TGTGCCAGCAGTTACTCGACATCTGGGCATGAGCAGTTCTTC
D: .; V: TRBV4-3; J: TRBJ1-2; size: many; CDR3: CASSQDHKMLMGINYGYTF; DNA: TGCGCCAGCAGCCAAGACCATAAGATGTTAATGGGGATCAACTATGGCTACACCTTC
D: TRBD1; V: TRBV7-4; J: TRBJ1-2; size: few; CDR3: CASSLLDRGGYTF; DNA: TGTGCCAGCAGCTTACTGGACAGGGGTGGCTACACCTTC
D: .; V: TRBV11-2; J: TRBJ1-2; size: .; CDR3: CASSPGSKDYGYTF; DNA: TGTGCCAGCAGCCCGGGGAGCAAAGACTATGGCTACACCTTC
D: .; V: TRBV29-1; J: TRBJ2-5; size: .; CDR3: CSVADVLGETQYF; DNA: TGCAGCGTCGCGGACGTTTTGGGGGAGACCCAGTACTTC
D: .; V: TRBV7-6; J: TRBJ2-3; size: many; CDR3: CASSITTSPDTQYF; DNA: TGTGCCAGCAGCATCACTACAAGCCCAGATACGCAGTATTTT
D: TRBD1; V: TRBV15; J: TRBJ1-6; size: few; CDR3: CATSGQGAQNSPLHF; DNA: TGTGCCACCAGCGGACAGGGGGCGCAAAATTCACCCCTCCACTTT
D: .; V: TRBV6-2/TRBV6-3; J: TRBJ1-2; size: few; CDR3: CASSGARTYTF; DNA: TGTGCCAGCAGCGGGGCCCGAACCTACACCTTC
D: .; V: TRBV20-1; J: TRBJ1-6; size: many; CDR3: CSARETGRGSPLHF; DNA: TGCAGTGCTAGGGAAACAGGGCGGGGTTCACCCCTCCACTTT
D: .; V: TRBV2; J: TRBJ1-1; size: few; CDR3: CASSRGTLRGNTEAFF; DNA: TGTGCCAGCAGTCGGGGAACACTCCGCGGGAACACTGAAGCTTTCTTT
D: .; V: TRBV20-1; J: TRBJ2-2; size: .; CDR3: CSARPGGTGELFF; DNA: TGCAGTGCTAGACCAGGGGGGACCGGGGAGCTGTTTTTT
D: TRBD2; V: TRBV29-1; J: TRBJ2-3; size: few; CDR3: CSVPYSGAGTDTQYF; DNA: TGCAGCGTTCCCTATAGCGGGGCGGGCACAGATACGCAGTATTTT
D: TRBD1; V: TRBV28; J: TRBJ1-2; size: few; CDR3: CASTPGDRGTNYGYTF; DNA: TGTGCCAGCACCCCAGGGGACAGGGGGACTAACTATGGCTACACCTTC
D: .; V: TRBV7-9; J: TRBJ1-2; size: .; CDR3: CASSFSSIGGYTF; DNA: TGTGCCAGCAGCTTTTCCTCAATCGGTGGCTACACCTTC
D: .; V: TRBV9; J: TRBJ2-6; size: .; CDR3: CASSVEGGSRPGANVLTF; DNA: TGTGCCAGCAGCGTAGAAGGTGGCAGCCGACCTGGGGCCAACGTCCTGACTTTC
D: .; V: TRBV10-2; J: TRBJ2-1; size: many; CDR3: CASSEYQEQFF; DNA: TGCGCCAGCAGTGAGTACCAGGAGCAGTTCTTC